This T cell receptor beta chain was retrieved from a study of cytomegalovirus exposure and HLA in healthy donors. As for the study in general: When 350 to 400 donors were genotyped, about 80% of them were found to fall in the Caucasian-associated ancestry cluster. Study-wide results and caveats: Later findings reportedly placed an Asian-associated ancestry cluster below the roughly 700-donor mean for N-insertions. 15,000 to 20,000 TCR beta sequences were associated with HLA alleles at 0.05 false discovery rate in a later analysis.

This CDR3 is 16 amino acids long. Per germline, CDR1 SNHLY and CDR2 FYNNEI. Comment on this clone: Its target is not known.

The PCR made use of 60 Vbeta and 13 Jbeta primers. Sequencing was performed with immunoSEQ multiplex PCR; in TCRdb, only in-frame clones are kept and a portion is missing. The sample holds more than 85,000 clones, approximately 11% seen once. The source is a man in his forties in good health and CMV-seropositive. This chain uses TRBV2 with TRBJ2-1, with 8 nucleotides matching TRBD2. Sequences were obtained from PBMCs. Here the CDR3 DNA reads TGTGCTACTACGGGGGGGAGGGCCGGGGGATACAATGAGCAGTTCTTC. Translated: CATTGGRAGGYNEQFF.